This T cell receptor beta chain comes out of a study of monozygotic twins with inflammatory bowel disease. Germline-derived CDR1 and CDR2 are SGHTA and FQGTGA. CDR3 length equals 15 residues. Study-level points and caveats: Especially where disease activity was present, IBD patients had fewer clonotypes in common with others than healthy twins did.

A word on this clonotype: The antigen is not known.

With the 5' RACE reads reprocessed, TCRdb shows one record per CDR3 protein and no DNA. The repertoire table contains fewer than 450,000 distinct CDR3 sequences. The rearrangement joins TRBV7-3 to TRBJ2-7; TCRdb's D call of TRBD1 is untestable without DNA. The sequenced material came from blood. This TCR was recovered from a human donor with ulcerative colitis or Crohn's disease, or a healthy co-twin of an affected twin (not recorded which). The CDR3 protein is CASSLTPGDTFEQYF.